Following are 16 T cell receptor beta chains from one sample sequenced in a study of monozygotic twins with inflammatory bowel disease. TCRdb reprocessed the 5' RACE reads; each CDR3 protein has one entry and no DNA is given. This sample's table has approximately 390,000 distinct CDR3 sequences. The sequenced material came from blood. These receptors were obtained from a human donor with ulcerative colitis or Crohn's disease, or a healthy co-twin of an affected twin (not recorded which).

V and J are TRBV7-9 and TRBJ2-1. The CDR3 has 13 residues. In germline, CDR1 is SEHNR, CDR2 FQNEAQ (reference sequence). This CDR3 reads CATLAGPYNEQFF.

The chain joins TRBV6-5 to TRBJ2-5; TCRdb designates TRBD2, a call that cannot be tested without DNA. CDR1 is MNHEY, CDR2 SVGAGI, per germline. This CDR3 is built from 17 residues. CDR3 in amino acids: CASSYGFSGDRSGTQYF.

The chain uses TRBV5-4 and TRBJ2-2; with no DNA, the TCRdb D assignment of TRBD1 cannot be verified. The CDR3 totals 14 residues. Germline V lookup: CDR1 SGHNT, CDR2 YYREEE (reference sequence). Here the CDR3 reads CASRRDSRTGELFF.

The gene calls are TRBV7-2 and TRBJ1-5; with no DNA, the TCRdb D assignment of TRBD1 cannot be verified. The CDR3 extends over 15 amino acids. From germline, CDR1 is SGHTA and CDR2 FQGNSA. CDR3 sequence reads: CASSPTGTRNQPQQF.

The chain has TRBV27 and TRBJ1-1. Germline lookup yields CDR1 MNHEY and CDR2 SMNVEV (reference sequence). This CDR3 is built from 13 residues. This CDR3 reads CASSFEGRTEAFF.

The chain recombines TRBV5-5 with TRBJ2-5. Germline V CDR1 and CDR2: SGHKS, YYEKEE (reference sequence). This CDR3 is built from 14 residues. The CDR3 sequence: CASSIAGTEETQYF.

The chain links TRBV19 to TRBJ2-4; TCRdb's assignment of TRBD2 cannot be checked, as there is no DNA. The germline gives CDR1 LNHDA, CDR2 SQIVND (reference sequence). The CDR3 consists of 16 residues. This chain's CDR3 is CASSRDSGRAKNIQYF. Based on the CDR3 plus reference TRBV19 and TRBJ2-4, the full variable domain is DGGITQSPKYLFRKEGQNVTLSCEQNLNHDAMYWYRQDPGQGLRLIYYSQIVNDFQKGDIAEGYSVSREKKESFPLTVTSAQKNPTAFYLCASSRDSGRAKNIQYFGAGTRLSVL.

The CDR3 sequence is CATLLRGTDTQYF. J is TRBJ2-3 and V is TRBV3-1; TCRdb designates TRBD1, a call that cannot be tested without DNA. CDR1 and CDR2 from the germline V gene are LGHDT and YNNKEL (reference sequence). CDR3 length equals 13 residues.

The chain joins TRBV5-1 to TRBJ1-6. Germline V gene lookup returns CDR1 SGHRS and CDR2 YFSETQ. The CDR3 contains 13 residues. CDR3 amino acids: CASSLPGVPPLHF.

V and J are TRBV7-2 and TRBJ1-1; without DNA, the TCRdb call of TRBD1 cannot be checked. This CDR3 is 15 amino acids long. CDR1 is SGHTA and CDR2 is FQGNSA in the germline V gene. CDR3 loop: CASSLEGALNTEAFF.

The chain couples TRBV6-2 or TRBV6-3 to TRBJ2-1; the TCRdb call, TRBD1, lacks DNA for checking. Germline V CDR1 and CDR2: MNHEY, SVGEGT. This CDR3 is built from 19 residues. The CDR3 spells CASKMISGIGADFYNEQFF.

CDR3 loop: CASSSPLRTGTSGGEKLFF. The rearrangement links TRBV27 to TRBJ1-4. CDR3 size: 19 residues. Germline CDR1 and CDR2: MNHEY and SMNVEV (reference sequence).

The chain links TRBV28 to TRBJ1-5; TCRdb names TRBD1, which stays unverified in the absence of DNA. The CDR3 spans 13 residues. CDR1 and CDR2 from the germline V gene are MDHEN and SYDVKM. The CDR3 sequence: CASFGGQWEPQHF. Full variable domain (missing parts from reference TRBV28 and TRBJ1-5): DVKVTQSSRYLVKRTGEKVFLECVQDMDHENMFWYRQDPGLGLRLIYFSYDVKMKEKGDIPEGYSVSREKKERFSLILESASTNQTSMYLCASFGGQWEPQHFGDGTRLSIL.

The V and J genes are TRBV9 and TRBJ2-4; TCRdb reports TRBD2, a call that lacks DNA to check it against. The CDR3 sequence is 15 residues long. Germline-derived CDR1 and CDR2 are SGDLS and YYNGEE. The CDR3 sequence: CASSEDPQVSNIQYF.

J is TRBJ2-1 and V is TRBV7-8. The germline V gene encodes CDR1 SGHVS and CDR2 FQNEAQ. This CDR3 has 12 residues. The CDR3 loop reads CASSLVFSEQFF.

The chain uses TRBV24-1 and TRBJ2-3. The V gene's germline CDR1 is KGHDR and CDR2 SFDVKD. The CDR3 totals 12 residues. The CDR3: CATSDSTDTQYF.